This passage covers 5 T cell receptor beta chains from one sample sequenced in a study of blood T cell repertoires in COVID-19. Repertoires were generated with immunoSEQ multiplex PCR, while TCRdb's copy carries only in-frame clones and drops some. Altogether more than 50,000 clones are present, approximately 80% being singletons, with the ten largest covering 43%. Material for sequencing was peripheral blood. These receptors were collected from a man between 65 and 85 years old with active or convalescent COVID-19.

The V gene is TRBV7-2, the J gene TRBJ1-1; a weak D match, TRBD1 (6 bases). V gave up 1 base and J gave up 5 bases, with 14 bases separating them. CDR1 is SGHTA and CDR2 is FQGNSA in the germline V gene. This CDR3 is 15 amino acids long. CDR3 in amino acids: CASSLEWGRGTEAFF. The CDR3 nucleotides are TGTGCCAGCAGCTTAGAATGGGGGAGGGGGACTGAAGCTTTCTTT. Full variable domain (missing parts from reference TRBV7-2 and TRBJ1-1): GAGVSQSPSNKVTEKGKDVELRCDPISGHTALYWYRQSLGQGLEFLIYFQGNSAPDKSGLPSDRFSAERTGGSVSTLTIQRTQQEDSAVYLCASSLEWGRGTEAFFGQGTRLTVV.

The chain joins TRBV11-3 to TRBJ2-5; weak D call: TRBD2 (5 bases). The CDR3 totals 13 residues. Germline V gene lookup returns CDR1 SGHNT and CDR2 YENEEA. The V end lost 5 bases, the J end lost 1 base, and 8 bases lay between the germline ends. CDR3 nucleotide sequence: TGTGCCAGCAGCCCCGGGGTCCAAGAGACCCAGTACTTC. It specifies CASSPGVQETQYF.

The CDR3 reads CASSQGQGHEQYF. For the CDR3, the DNA is TGTGCCAGCAGCCAAGGACAGGGCCACGAGCAGTACTTC. This chain links TRBV3-1 (or the pseudogene TRBV3-2) with TRBJ2-7, with 7 bases lining up with TRBD1. The length of the CDR3 is 13 residues. Looked up from germline, CDR1 is LGHDT and CDR2 is YNNKEL (reference sequence). The V and J ends lost 1 base and 5 bases, in that order; junction bases with no gene match: 2.

The chain carries TRBV28 and TRBJ1-2; perhaps TRBD1 as D (5 bases). Trimming shortened V by 7 bases and J by 0 bases, and 12 bases separated the two germline ends. The CDR3 is made up of 14 amino acids. Per the germline V gene, CDR1 is MDHEN and CDR2 is SYDVKM. CDR3 nucleotide sequence: TGTGCCAGCAAGCTAAAGACAGCTAACTATGGCTACACCTTC. Its protein is CASKLKTANYGYTF.

This clone is a singleton in its sample. The CDR3 region has the DNA TGTGCCAGCAGTGAATGGGCAGGAGGTTCCTACGAGCAGTACTTC. Amino acids: CASSEWAGGSYEQYF. This chain joins TRBV6-1 and TRBJ2-7; D is possibly TRBD2 (5 bases). This CDR3 has 15 amino acids. V lost 2 bases and J lost 1, with 12 bases in between. The germline CDR1 and CDR2 sequences are MNHNS and SASEGT.